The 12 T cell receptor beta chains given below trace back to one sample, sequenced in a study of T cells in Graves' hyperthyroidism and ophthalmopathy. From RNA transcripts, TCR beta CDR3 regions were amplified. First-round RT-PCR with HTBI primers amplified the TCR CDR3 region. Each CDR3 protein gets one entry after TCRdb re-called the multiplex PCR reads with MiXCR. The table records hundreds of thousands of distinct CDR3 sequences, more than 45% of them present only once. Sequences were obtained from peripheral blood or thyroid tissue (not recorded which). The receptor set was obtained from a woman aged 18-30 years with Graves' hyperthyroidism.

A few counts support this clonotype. CDR3 DNA sequence: TGTGCCACCAGTGGAGGGTCAGTGATCACAGATACGCAGTATTTT. It encodes CATSGGSVITDTQYF. The gene calls are TRBV24-1 and TRBJ2-3; maybe TRBD2 (5 bases). CDR3 length equals 15 residues. The V end lost 5 bases, the J end lost 2 bases, and 13 bases lay between the germline ends. The germline V gene has CDR1 KGHDR and CDR2 SFDVKD.

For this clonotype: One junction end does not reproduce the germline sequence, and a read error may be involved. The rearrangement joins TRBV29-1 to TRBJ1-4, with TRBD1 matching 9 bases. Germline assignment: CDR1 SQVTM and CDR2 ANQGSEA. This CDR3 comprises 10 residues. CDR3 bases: TGCAGCGGACGACAGGGGGATCAGACGTTT. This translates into CSGRQGDQTF.

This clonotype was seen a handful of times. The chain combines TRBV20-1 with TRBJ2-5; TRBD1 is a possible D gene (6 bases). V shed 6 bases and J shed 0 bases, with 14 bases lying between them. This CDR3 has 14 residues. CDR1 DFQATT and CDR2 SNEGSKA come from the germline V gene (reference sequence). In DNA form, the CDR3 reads TGCAGTGCCTACAGGGAGATGTACCAAGAGACCCAGTACTTC. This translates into CSAYREMYQETQYF.

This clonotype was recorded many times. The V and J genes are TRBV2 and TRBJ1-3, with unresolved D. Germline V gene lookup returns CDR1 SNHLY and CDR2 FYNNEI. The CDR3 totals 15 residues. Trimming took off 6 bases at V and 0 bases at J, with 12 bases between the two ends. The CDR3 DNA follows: TGTGCCAGCAGGACGTGGTACGGCTCTGGAAACACCATATATTTT. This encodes CASRTWYGSGNTIYF.

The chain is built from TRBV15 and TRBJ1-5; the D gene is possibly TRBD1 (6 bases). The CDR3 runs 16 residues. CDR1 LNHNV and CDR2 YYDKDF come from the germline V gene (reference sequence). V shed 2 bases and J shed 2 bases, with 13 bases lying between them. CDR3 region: CATSRRGERGNQPQHF. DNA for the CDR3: TGTGCCACCAGCAGAAGGGGGGAGCGTGGCAATCAGCCCCAGCATTTT.

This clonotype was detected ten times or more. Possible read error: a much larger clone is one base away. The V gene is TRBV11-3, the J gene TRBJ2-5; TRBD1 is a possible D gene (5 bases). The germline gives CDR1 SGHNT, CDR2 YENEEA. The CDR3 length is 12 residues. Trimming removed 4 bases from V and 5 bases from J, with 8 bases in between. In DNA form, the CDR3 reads TGTGCCAGCAGCTCAGGGTGGGAGACCCAGTACTTC. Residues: CASSSGWETQYF.

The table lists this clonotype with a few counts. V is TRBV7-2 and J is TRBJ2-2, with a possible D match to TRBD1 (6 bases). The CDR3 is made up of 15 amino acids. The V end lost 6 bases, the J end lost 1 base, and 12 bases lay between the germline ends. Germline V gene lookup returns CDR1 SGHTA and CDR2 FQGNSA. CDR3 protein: CASRPGHRNTGELFF. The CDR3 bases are TGTGCCAGCAGGCCGGGACACAGGAACACCGGGGAGCTGTTTTTT.

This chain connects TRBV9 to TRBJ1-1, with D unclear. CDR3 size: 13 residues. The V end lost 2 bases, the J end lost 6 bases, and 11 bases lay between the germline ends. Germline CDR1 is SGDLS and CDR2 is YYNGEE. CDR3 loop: CASSVDWSPEAFF. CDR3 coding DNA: TGTGCCAGCAGCGTTGATTGGTCCCCTGAAGCTTTCTTT. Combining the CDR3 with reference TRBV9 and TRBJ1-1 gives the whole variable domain DSGVTQTPKHLITATGQRVTLRCSPRSGDLSVYWYQQSLDQGLQFLIQYYNGEERAKGNILERFSAQQFPDLHSELNLSSLELGDSALYFCASSVDWSPEAFFGQGTRLTVV.

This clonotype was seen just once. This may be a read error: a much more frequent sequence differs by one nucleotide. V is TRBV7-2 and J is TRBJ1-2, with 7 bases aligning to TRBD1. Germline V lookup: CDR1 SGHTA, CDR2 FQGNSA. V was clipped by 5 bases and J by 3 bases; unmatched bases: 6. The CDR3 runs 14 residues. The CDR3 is CASSQPGGDYGYTF. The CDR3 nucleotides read TGTGCCAGCAGCCAGCCAGGGGGTGACTATGGCTACACCTTC.

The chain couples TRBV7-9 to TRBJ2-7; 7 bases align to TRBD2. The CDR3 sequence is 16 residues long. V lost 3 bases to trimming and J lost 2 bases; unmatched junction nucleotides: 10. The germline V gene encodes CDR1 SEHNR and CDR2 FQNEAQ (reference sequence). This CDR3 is CASSLGASGNTYEQYF. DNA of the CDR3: TGTGCCAGCAGCTTGGGCGCTAGCGGCAACACCTACGAGCAGTACTTC.

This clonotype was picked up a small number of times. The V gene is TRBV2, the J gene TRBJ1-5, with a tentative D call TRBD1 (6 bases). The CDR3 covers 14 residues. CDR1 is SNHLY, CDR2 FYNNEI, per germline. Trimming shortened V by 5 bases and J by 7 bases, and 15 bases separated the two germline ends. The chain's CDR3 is CASSYGGGEQPQHF. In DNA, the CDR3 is TGTGCCAGCAGTTACGGAGGGGGGGAACAGCCCCAGCATTTT.

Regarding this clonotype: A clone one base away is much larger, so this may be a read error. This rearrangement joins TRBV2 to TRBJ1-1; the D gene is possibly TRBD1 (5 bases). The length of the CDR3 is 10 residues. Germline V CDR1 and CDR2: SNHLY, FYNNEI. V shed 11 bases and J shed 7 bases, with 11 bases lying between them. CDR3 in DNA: TGTGCCTGCAAGGGGTATGAAGCTTTCTTT. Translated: CACKGYEAFF.